The sequence of this TCR beta chain was determined in a study of blood T cells in healthy people across ages. V was clipped by 7 bases and J by 6 bases, with 16 bases between them. The length of the CDR3 is 13 residues. Through a sample-barcoded 5' primer and a J-beta primer mix, a second PCR was run for roughly 6 to 11 cycles. TCRdb itself ran the 5' RACE reads through MiXCR, one entry per CDR3 protein. Here the sample spans about 1.6 million distinct CDR3 sequences, around 35% being singletons. The TCR sequence derives from a woman aged 25 to 45 in good health. The chain joins TRBV12-3 or TRBV12-4 to TRBJ2-7, with D uncertain. The sample consisted of blood. For the CDR3, the DNA is TGTGCCAGCACCCGCGAGGCAGGCCGCGAGCAGTACTTC. Translation gives CASTREAGREQYF.